In this sample, the clone carrying this T cell receptor (beta chain) turned up a few times. Its antigen is unidentified. The data were taken from a study of T-cell memory formation after mild COVID-19. The CDR3 has 14 residues. V lost 1 base, J lost 7 bases, and 6 bases stayed unmatched. Findings and limits, study-wide: SARS-CoV-2 specificity of second-wave clones peaking day 37 was unconfirmed. Clones that contracted clustered mainly in CM and EM if CD4+ and in EMRA if CD8+.

5'RACE with constant-segment primers built TCRalpha and TCRbeta cDNA libraries with UMIs. TCRdb fed the 5' RACE reads into MiXCR, producing one record per CDR3 protein. The sample contains fewer than 700,000 distinct CDR3 sequences, roughly 20% of which appear only once. The clonotype originates from an adult woman who had mild COVID-19 (a few samples of this study predate the infection). Cell type and time point are not known. This chain links TRBV12-3 or TRBV12-4 with TRBJ1-2; 7 bases fit TRBD1. Sequencing input: PBMCs or a T cell subset sorted from them (not recorded which). The CDR3 nucleotides are TGTGCCAGCAGTTTAGGCAGGAGGACAGGTGGCTACACCTTC. Protein product: CASSLGRRTGGYTF.